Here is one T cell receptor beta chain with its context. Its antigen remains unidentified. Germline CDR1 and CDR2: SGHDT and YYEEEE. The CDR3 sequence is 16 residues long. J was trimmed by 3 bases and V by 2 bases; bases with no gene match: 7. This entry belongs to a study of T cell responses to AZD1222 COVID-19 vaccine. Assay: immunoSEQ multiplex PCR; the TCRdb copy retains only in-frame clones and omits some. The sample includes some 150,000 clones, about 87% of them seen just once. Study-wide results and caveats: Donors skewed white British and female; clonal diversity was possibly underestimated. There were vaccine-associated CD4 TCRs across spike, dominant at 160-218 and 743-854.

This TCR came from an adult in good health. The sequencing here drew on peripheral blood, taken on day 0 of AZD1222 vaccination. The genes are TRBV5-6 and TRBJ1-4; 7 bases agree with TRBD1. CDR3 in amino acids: CASSLGQAPSNEKLFF. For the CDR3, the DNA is TGTGCCAGCAGCTTAGGACAGGCTCCCTCTAATGAAAAACTGTTTTTT. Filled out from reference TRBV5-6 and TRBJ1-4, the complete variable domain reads DAGVTQSPTHLIKTRGQQVTLRCSPKSGHDTVSWYQQALGQGPQFIFQYYEEEERQRGNFPDRFSGHQFPNYSSELNVNALLLGDSALYLCASSLGQAPSNEKLFFGSGTQLSVL.